This TCR beta chain was recorded in a study of blood T cell repertoires in COVID-19. Overall study context: Material from acute and convalescent COVID-19 was sourced from the United States, Italy and Spain. The cDNA or gDNA used as material had been derived from T cells, B-cell-depleted T cells, or PBMCs.

Germline assignment: CDR1 KGHSH and CDR2 LQKENI. The CDR3 is 16 residues long. V lost 2 bases to trimming and J lost 6 bases, with 18 bases between them. Source study methods: Researchers report that nucleated cell counts were estimated from reference gene primer amplification. Using immunoSEQ multiplex PCR, the repertoire was profiled, and TCRdb retains in-frame clones only, with some absent. The V and J calls and the clone size are those of that table, but D and trimming were determined from the DNA. The table shows 190,000 or so clones, with about 91% occurring only once. The sample was peripheral blood. The sequence was obtained from a woman in her twenties or thirties with acute or convalescent COVID-19. The V call is TRBV18, the J call TRBJ2-3; no definite D call. The CDR3 nucleotides are TGTGCCAGCTCACCAAAAAACGCCCCACTGAGGGATACGCAGTATTTT. It encodes CASSPKNAPLRDTQYF.